This T cell receptor beta chain was found in a study of cytomegalovirus exposure and HLA in healthy donors. Trimming took off 6 bases at V and 4 bases at J, with 10 bases between the two ends. The germline gives CDR1 MNHNY, CDR2 SVGAGI (reference sequence). The CDR3 is 13 amino acids. The PCR had 60 Vbeta and 13 Jbeta primers. Libraries were prepared by immunoSEQ multiplex PCR; TCRdb keeps only in-frame clonotypes and omits some of them. Here the sample spans more than 200,000 clones, approximately 80% being singletons. Sequenced sample: PBMCs. The V gene is TRBV6-6, the J gene TRBJ1-5; the D gene is possibly TRBD1 (5 bases). This TCR derives from a man aged 35 to 55 in good health and CMV-seronegative. The CDR3 protein is CASSPGGNQPQHF. CDR3 nucleotide sequence: TGTGCCAGCAGCCCGGGGGGGAATCAGCCCCAGCATTTT.